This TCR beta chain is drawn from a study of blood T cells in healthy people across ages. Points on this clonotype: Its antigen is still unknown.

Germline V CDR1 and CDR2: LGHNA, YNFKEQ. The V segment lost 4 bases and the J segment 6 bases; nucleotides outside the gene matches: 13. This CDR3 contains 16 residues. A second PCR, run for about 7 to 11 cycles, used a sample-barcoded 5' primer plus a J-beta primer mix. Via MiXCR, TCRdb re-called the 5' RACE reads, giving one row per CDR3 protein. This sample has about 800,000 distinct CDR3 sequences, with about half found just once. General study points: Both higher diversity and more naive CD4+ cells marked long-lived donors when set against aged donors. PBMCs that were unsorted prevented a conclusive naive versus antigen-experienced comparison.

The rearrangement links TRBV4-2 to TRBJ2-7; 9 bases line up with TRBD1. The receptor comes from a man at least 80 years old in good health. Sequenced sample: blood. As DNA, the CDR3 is TGTGCCAGCAGCCCAACTGACAGGGGGATGGGGACCGAGCAGTACTTC. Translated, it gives CASSPTDRGMGTEQYF.